One and the same sample provided the 8 T cell receptor beta chains below, sequenced in a study of cytomegalovirus exposure and HLA in healthy donors. Use of 60 Vbeta and 13 Jbeta primers characterized the PCR. Sequencing was performed with immunoSEQ multiplex PCR; in TCRdb, only in-frame clones are kept and a portion is missing. Among roughly 100,000 clones, 75% to 90% were seen once, and the ten largest hold approximately 4%. The specimen sequenced was PBMCs. Receptor source: a man aged 25 to 45 in good health and CMV-seronegative.

The rearrangement uses TRBV28 and TRBJ1-1; D ambiguous. Germline lookup yields CDR1 MDHEN and CDR2 SYDVKM. The CDR3 sequence is 12 residues long. V lost 5 bases to trimming and J lost 2 bases, with 6 bases between them. Written as DNA, the CDR3 is TGTGCCAGCAGTCGGGTAAACACTGAAGCTTTCTTT. As protein: CASSRVNTEAFF.

The rearrangement uses TRBV28 and TRBJ1-5; 8 nucleotides align to TRBD1. Unmatched junction bases numbered 4, after V lost 6 bases and J lost 0 bases. CDR3 size: 15 residues. Germline V gives CDR1 MDHEN, CDR2 SYDVKM. CDR3 amino acids: CASRAGGLSNQPQHF. DNA of the CDR3: TGTGCCAGCAGGGCAGGGGGCCTTAGCAATCAGCCCCAGCATTTT.

V and J are TRBV19 and TRBJ2-2, with D possibly TRBD2 on 6 matching bases. The germline gives CDR1 LNHDA, CDR2 SQIVND (reference sequence). V was pared by 6 bases and J by 3 bases, with 14 bases between. The CDR3 has 15 residues. The CDR3 region has the DNA TGTGCCAGTAGCCCGGGGCTAGCGTACACCGGGGAGCTGTTTTTT. It is translated as CASSPGLAYTGELFF.

The rearrangement uses TRBV6-4 and TRBJ1-3, with a weak D call TRBD1 (5 bases). The V gene's germline CDR1 is MRHNA and CDR2 SNTAGT. Between the trimmed V and J ends, which lost 7 bases and 1 base, there was a span of 17 bases. The CDR3 spans 16 residues. CDR3 amino acids: CASITRVKRSGNTIYF. CDR3 coding DNA: TGTGCCAGCATAACCAGGGTAAAGAGATCTGGAAACACCATATATTTT.

In DNA form, the CDR3 reads TGTGCCAGCAGTTTACCAAGCGGGAGGGTCGCCCCAACCTCGAATGAGCAGTTCTTC. Amino acid sequence: CASSLPSGRVAPTSNEQFF. The V and J genes are TRBV28 and TRBJ2-1; 10 positions match TRBD2. The CDR3 is 19 residues long. The V gene's germline CDR1 is MDHEN and CDR2 SYDVKM. V was pared by 2 bases and J by 7 bases, with 17 bases of the junction left unmatched. Using reference TRBV28 and TRBJ2-1 for the parts outside the CDR3, the full variable domain is DVKVTQSSRYLVKRTGEKVFLECVQDMDHENMFWYRQDPGLGLRLIYFSYDVKMKEKGDIPEGYSVSREKKERFSLILESASTNQTSMYLCASSLPSGRVAPTSNEQFFGPGTRLTVL.

This chain connects TRBV5-1 to TRBJ2-1, with TRBD1 matching 10 bases. CDR1 is SGHRS, CDR2 YFSETQ, per germline. This CDR3 has 16 amino acids. V trimming: 2 bases; J trimming: 6 bases; junction bases outside the gene matches: 8. The CDR3 bases are TGCGCCAGCAGCTTCCAAAAAAGGACAGGGGGCAATGAGCAGTTCTTC. It encodes CASSFQKRTGGNEQFF.

This clone was picked up a small number of times. The chain recombines TRBV5-6 with TRBJ2-7, with TRBD2 matching over 9 bases. The CDR3 is made up of 14 amino acids. The germline V gene encodes CDR1 SGHDT and CDR2 YYEEEE. The V segment lost 2 bases and the J segment 5 bases; nucleotides outside the gene matches: 5. The CDR3 region is CASSFGLATDEQYF. For the CDR3, the DNA is TGTGCCAGCAGCTTCGGACTAGCGACTGACGAGCAGTACTTC.

The rearrangement uses TRBV5-4 and TRBJ1-2, with D perhaps matching TRBD1 (5 bases). Germline V gives CDR1 SGHNT, CDR2 YYREEE (reference sequence). V was cut by 4 bases and J by 4 bases, with 11 bases left in between. The CDR3 loop spans 13 amino acids. CDR3 loop: CASSRGDGYGYTF. CDR3 nucleotides: TGTGCCAGCAGCAGGGGCGACGGCTATGGCTACACCTTC.